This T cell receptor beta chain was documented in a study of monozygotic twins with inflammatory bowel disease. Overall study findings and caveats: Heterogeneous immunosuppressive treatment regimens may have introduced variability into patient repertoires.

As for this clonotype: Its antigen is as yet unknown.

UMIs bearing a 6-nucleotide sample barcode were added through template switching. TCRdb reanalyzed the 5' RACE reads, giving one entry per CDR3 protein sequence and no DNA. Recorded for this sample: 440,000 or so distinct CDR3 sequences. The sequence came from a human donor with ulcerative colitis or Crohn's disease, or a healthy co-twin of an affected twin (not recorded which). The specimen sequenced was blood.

The chain's CDR3 is CAWSVLGKANTEAFF. The V call is TRBV30, the J call TRBJ1-1; TCRdb proposes TRBD1, but this gene call is untestable without DNA. The CDR3 covers 15 residues. Germline V gene lookup returns CDR1 GTSNPN and CDR2 SVGIG (reference sequence).